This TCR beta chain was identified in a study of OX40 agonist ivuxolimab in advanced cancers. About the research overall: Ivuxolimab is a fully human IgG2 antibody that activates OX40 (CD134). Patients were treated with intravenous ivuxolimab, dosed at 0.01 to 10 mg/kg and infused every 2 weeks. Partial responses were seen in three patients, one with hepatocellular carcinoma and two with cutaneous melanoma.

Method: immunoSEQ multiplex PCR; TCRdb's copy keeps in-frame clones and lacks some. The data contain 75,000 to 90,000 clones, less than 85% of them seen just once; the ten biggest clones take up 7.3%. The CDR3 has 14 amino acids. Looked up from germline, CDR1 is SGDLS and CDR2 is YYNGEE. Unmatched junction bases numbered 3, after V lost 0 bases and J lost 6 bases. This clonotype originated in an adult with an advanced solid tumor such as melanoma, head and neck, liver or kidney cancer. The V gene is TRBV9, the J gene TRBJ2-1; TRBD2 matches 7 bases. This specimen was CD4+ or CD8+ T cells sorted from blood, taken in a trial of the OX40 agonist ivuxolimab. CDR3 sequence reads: CASSVGTSPNEQFF. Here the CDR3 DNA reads TGTGCCAGCAGCGTAGGGACTAGTCCCAATGAGCAGTTCTTC.